This is a list of T cell receptor beta chains from one sample in a study of shared clonotypes between healthy human individuals. Data came from immunoSEQ multiplex PCR; TCRdb stores just in-frame clones and leaves some out. The sample records some 1,400,000 clones, roughly 95% being singletons. The sample taken for sequencing was naive CD4+ T cells sorted from blood. The receptors originated from a young man in good health. The CDR3 runs from the conserved cysteine through the conserved F or W. D genes are given only for firm matches. Not every row has a clone size; where given, it reads once, few, many or a size class.

TRBV28	-	TRBJ2-7	-	TGTGCCACACAGGGACTCTACGAGCAGTACTTC	CATQGLYEQYF
TRBV7-3	-	TRBJ2-1	TRBD2	TGTGCCAGCGCCCGCCAATCCGGGACTACCTACAATGAGCAGTTCTTC	CASARQSGTTYNEQFF
TRBV18	once	TRBJ2-1	-	TGTGCCAGCTCACCACGGAGCGTTGGGAAAAATGAGCAGTTCTTC	CASSPRSVGKNEQFF
TRBV7-9	-	TRBJ2-1	TRBD1	TGTGCCAGCAGAGGGGGCGAAAATGAGCAGTTCTTC	CASRGGENEQFF
TRBV7-8	-	TRBJ2-7	-	TGTGCCAGCAGCAAAAGCGGATCCTACGAGCAGTACTTC	CASSKSGSYEQYF
TRBV2	-	TRBJ2-5	-	TGTGCCAGCAGTGAAGTCAGAGCGGACGGGGAGACCCAGTACTTC	CASSEVRADGETQYF
TRBV14	once	TRBJ2-7	-	TGTGCCAGCAGCCGAACTAACTCCTACGAGCAGTACTTC	CASSRTNSYEQYF
TRBV28	-	TRBJ2-3	-	TGTGCCAGCAGTGCCGGGACCTCACGAGATACGCAGTATTTT	CASSAGTSRDTQYF
TRBV19	-	TRBJ2-7	-	TGTGCCAGTAGTATAGTAGCAGAAATCTCCTACGAGCAGTACTTC	CASSIVAEISYEQYF
TRBV2	-	TRBJ1-1	-	TGTGCCAGCAGTGGGGGCCGTACTATGAACACTGAAGCTTTCTTT	CASSGGRTMNTEAFF
TRBV18	-	TRBJ1-1	-	TGTGCCAGCTCACCCCGGACGATTAGCACTGAAGCTTTCTTT	CASSPRTISTEAFF
TRBV15	-	TRBJ2-3	-	TGTGCCACCAGCAGAGGTAGCACAGATACGCAGTATTTT	CATSRGSTDTQYF
TRBV7-9	-	TRBJ2-1	-	TGTGCCAGCAGCGAGAGCGCGAGCTCCTACAATGAGCAGTTCTTC	CASSESASSYNEQFF
TRBV7-9	-	TRBJ1-3	TRBD1	TGTGCCAGCAGCAACAGGGGGCAGCTAGCAGGAAACACCATATATTTT	CASSNRGQLAGNTIYF
TRBV5-1	-	TRBJ2-5	-	TGCGCCAGCAGCTTGACAGGGACTAAAGAGACCCAGTACTTC	CASSLTGTKETQYF